Shown below are 18 T cell receptor beta chains from a single sample sequenced in a study of T cells expressing NK-cell markers. Reprocessing the 5' RACE reads, TCRdb reports a single entry for every CDR3 protein and omits DNA. Recorded here are over 200,000 distinct CDR3 sequences; the top ten clones represent about 0.39%. Material: blood T cells: a sorted CD56 or NKG2C T cell subset, CD4+ or CD8+ T cells, or bulk PBMC T cells (not recorded which). These receptors were collected from a man aged 18 to 29 in good health.

V gene TRBV5-4 combines with J gene TRBJ2-1; TCRdb's assignment of TRBD2 cannot be checked, as there is no DNA. The CDR3 is made up of 16 amino acids. CDR1 and CDR2 from the germline V gene are SGHNT and YYREEE (reference sequence). Here the CDR3 reads CASSLGASPKVDEQFF.

The CDR3: CSVVLLADTQYF. The chain recombines TRBV29-1 with TRBJ2-3. This CDR3 comprises 12 residues. Germline V gene data show CDR1 as SQVTM and CDR2 as ANQGSEA.

The rearrangement links TRBV4-2 to TRBJ2-7; the TCRdb D gene call, TRBD2, has no DNA to confirm it. This CDR3 spans 17 amino acids. Germline CDR1 and CDR2: LGHNA and YNFKEQ. CDR3 loop: CASSQGGGVLSSYEQYF.

This chain connects TRBV7-9 to TRBJ2-5; the TRBD2 assignment by TCRdb is unverifiable without DNA. Looked up from germline, CDR1 is SEHNR and CDR2 is FQNEAQ (reference sequence). The CDR3 length is 15 residues. This CDR3 is CASSPRTSLGETQYF. Supplemented by reference TRBV7-9 and TRBJ2-5, the full variable domain reads DTGVSQNPRHKITKRGQNVTFRCDPISEHNRLYWYRQTLGQGPEFLTYFQNEAQLEKSRLLSDRFSAERPKGSFSTLEIQRTEQGDSAMYLCASSPRTSLGETQYFGPGTRLLVL.

The chain combines TRBV21-1 with TRBJ2-7. TRBV21-1 is a listed pseudogene. The CDR3 runs 16 residues. CDR3 region: CASSKGKVRELFEQYF.

This chain links TRBV20-1 with TRBJ2-7; TCRdb indicates TRBD1, and absent DNA this call remains unverified. In germline, CDR1 is DFQATT, CDR2 SNEGSKA (reference sequence). The CDR3 is 14 amino acids. The CDR3 reads CSAKAGTGSNEQYF.

The rearrangement uses TRBV6-1 and TRBJ2-3; the TCRdb call, TRBD2, lacks DNA for checking. The CDR3 is made up of 15 amino acids. CDR1 and CDR2 from the germline V gene are MNHNS and SASEGT. The CDR3 spells CASRGLAGNTDTQYF.

The J gene is TRBJ2-7, the V gene TRBV7-6. Per the germline V gene, CDR1 is SGHVS and CDR2 is FNYEAQ. The CDR3 is made up of 14 amino acids. CDR3 loop: CASSPSRVAYEQYF.

The rearrangement uses TRBV7-2 and TRBJ2-7; TCRdb's D call, TRBD1, is unchecked because there is no DNA. This CDR3 region has 12 residues. The germline CDR1 and CDR2 sequences are SGHTA and FQGNSA. This CDR3 is CASSLARGEQYF.

V is TRBV20-1 and J is TRBJ2-1; the TCRdb call, TRBD2, lacks DNA for checking. Germline CDR1 reads DFQATT; CDR2 reads SNEGSKA (reference sequence). The CDR3 totals 14 residues. CDR3 amino acids: CSARDYRAGGQQFF.

The J gene is TRBJ1-1, the V gene TRBV4-1; TCRdb proposes TRBD1, but this gene call is untestable without DNA. CDR1 MGHRA and CDR2 YSYEKL come from the germline V gene. This CDR3 is 15 amino acids long. The CDR3 reads CASSQESRPGTEAFF.

The rearrangement uses TRBV12-3 or TRBV12-4 and TRBJ2-6; without DNA, the TCRdb call of TRBD2 cannot be checked. This CDR3 has 19 residues. This CDR3 is CASSARRARGGSGANVLTF.

The V gene is TRBV7-3, the J gene TRBJ2-3; TCRdb's D call, TRBD1, is unchecked because there is no DNA. CDR1 SGHTA and CDR2 FQGTGA come from the germline V gene. The length of the CDR3 is 15 residues. The CDR3 loop reads CASSLWTGGADTQYF.

This chain connects TRBV7-2 to TRBJ2-1. CDR3 length: 12 amino acids. Germline V lookup: CDR1 SGHTA, CDR2 FQGNSA. This chain's CDR3 is CASSQLWNEQFF.

The chain links TRBV6-2 or TRBV6-3 to TRBJ2-3. CDR1 and CDR2 from the germline V gene are MNHEY and SVGEGT. The CDR3 consists of 11 residues. The CDR3 here is CASSYMDTQYF.

This chain joins TRBV6-2 or TRBV6-3 and TRBJ2-5. Germline CDR1 is MNHEY and CDR2 is SVGEGT. The CDR3 contains 15 residues. The chain's CDR3 is CASSRDSVGQETQYF.

V and J are TRBV12-3 or TRBV12-4 and TRBJ2-2. The CDR3 has 14 amino acids. CDR3 in amino acids: CASSFNRNTGELFF.

The chain joins TRBV6-2 or TRBV6-3 to TRBJ2-1; the D call of TRBD1 rests on TCRdb alone, since no DNA is present to check it. Germline V gene lookup returns CDR1 MNHEY and CDR2 SVGEGT. The CDR3 contains 18 residues. The CDR3 reads CASSYLKLNPVSYNEQFF.